The TCR beta chain under discussion was sequenced for a study of cytomegalovirus exposure and HLA in healthy donors. The junction had 9 bases not matched to a gene; V was cut back by 4 bases and J by 2 bases. The CDR3 has 16 amino acids. CDR1 and CDR2 (germline): MNHEY, SMNVEV (reference sequence). Primers: 60 Vbeta forward and 13 Jbeta reverse. The method was immunoSEQ multiplex PCR; TCRdb's version includes in-frame clones alone and lacks a portion of them. The sample has some 170,000 clones; about 86% are singletons. The sample was PBMCs. This TCR was recovered from a woman aged 25 to 39 in good health and CMV-seronegative. The rearrangement links TRBV27 to TRBJ1-2; TRBD1 agrees at 8 bases. Written as DNA, the CDR3 is TGTGCCAGCAGTTCCCCCCGGACAGGGAAAAACTATGGCTACACCTTC. Amino acids: CASSSPRTGKNYGYTF.